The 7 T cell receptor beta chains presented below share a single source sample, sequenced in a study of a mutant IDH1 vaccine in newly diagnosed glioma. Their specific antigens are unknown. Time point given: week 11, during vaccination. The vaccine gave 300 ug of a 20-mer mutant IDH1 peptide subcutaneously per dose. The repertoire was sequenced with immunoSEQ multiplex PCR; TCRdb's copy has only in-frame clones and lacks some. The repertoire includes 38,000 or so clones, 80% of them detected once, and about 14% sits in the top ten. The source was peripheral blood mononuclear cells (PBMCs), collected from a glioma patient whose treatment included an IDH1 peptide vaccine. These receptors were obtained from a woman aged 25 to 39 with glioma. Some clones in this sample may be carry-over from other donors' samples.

CDR3 in amino acids: CASSSGTSGSTSTDTQYF. CDR3 DNA sequence: TGTGCCAGCTCATCCGGGACTAGCGGGAGTACGAGCACAGATACGCAGTATTTT. This sequence joins TRBV18 and TRBJ2-3; TRBD2 agrees at 14 bases. The CDR3 has 18 residues. Germline V gene sequence: CDR1 KGHSH, CDR2 LQKENI. Germline trimming cut 5 bases from V and 0 bases from J; bases unmatched to any gene: 7.

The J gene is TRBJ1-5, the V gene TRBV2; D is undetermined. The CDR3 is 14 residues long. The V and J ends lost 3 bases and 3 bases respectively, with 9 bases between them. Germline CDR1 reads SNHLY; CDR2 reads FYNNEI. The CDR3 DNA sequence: TGTGCCAGCAGTGAGGGCGGAAACAATCAGCCCCAGCATTTT. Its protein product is CASSEGGNNQPQHF.

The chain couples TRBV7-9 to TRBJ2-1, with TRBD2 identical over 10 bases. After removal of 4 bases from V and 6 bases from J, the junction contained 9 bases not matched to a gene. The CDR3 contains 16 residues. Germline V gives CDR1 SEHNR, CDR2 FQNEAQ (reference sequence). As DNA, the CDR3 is TGTGCCAGCAGCTCTCGCCTAGCGGGAGAAACCAATGAGCAGTTCTTC. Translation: CASSSRLAGETNEQFF. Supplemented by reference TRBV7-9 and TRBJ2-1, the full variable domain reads DTGVSQNPRHKITKRGQNVTFRCDPISEHNRLYWYRQTLGQGPEFLTYFQNEAQLEKSRLLSDRFSAERPKGSFSTLEIQRTEQGDSAMYLCASSSRLAGETNEQFFGPGTRLTVL.

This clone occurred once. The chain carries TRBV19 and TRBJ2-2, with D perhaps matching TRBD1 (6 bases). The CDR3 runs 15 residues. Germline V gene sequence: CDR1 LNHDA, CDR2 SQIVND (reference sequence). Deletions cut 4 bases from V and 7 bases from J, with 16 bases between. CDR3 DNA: TGTGCCAGTAGTACCCGGGACAACGTCGGCGGGGAGCTGTTTTTT. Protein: CASSTRDNVGGELFF.

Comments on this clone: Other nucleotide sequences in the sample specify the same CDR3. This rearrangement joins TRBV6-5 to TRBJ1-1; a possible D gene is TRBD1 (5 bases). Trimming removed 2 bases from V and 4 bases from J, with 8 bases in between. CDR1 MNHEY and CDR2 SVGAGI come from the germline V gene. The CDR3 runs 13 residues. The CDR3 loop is CASSYPGGTEAFF. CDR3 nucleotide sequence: TGTGCCAGCAGTTACCCGGGGGGCACTGAAGCTTTCTTT.

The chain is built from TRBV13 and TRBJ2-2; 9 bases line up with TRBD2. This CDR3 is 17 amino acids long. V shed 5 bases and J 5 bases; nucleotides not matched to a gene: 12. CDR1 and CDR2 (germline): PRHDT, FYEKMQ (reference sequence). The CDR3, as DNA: TGTGCCAGCAGCATTGGGACTAGCATTCGAACGACCGGGGAGCTGTTTTTT. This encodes CASSIGTSIRTTGELFF.

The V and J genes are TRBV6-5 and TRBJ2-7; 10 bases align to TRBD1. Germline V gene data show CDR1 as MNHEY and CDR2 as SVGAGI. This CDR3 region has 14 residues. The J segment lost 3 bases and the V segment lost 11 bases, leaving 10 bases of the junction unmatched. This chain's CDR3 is CASTPGTGDYEQYF. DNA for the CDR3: TGTGCCTCCACCCCCGGGACAGGGGACTACGAGCAGTACTTC.